This TCR beta chain is from a study of blood T cell repertoires in COVID-19. V trimming: 0 bases; J trimming: 4 bases; junction bases outside the gene matches: 16. Germline-derived CDR1 and CDR2 are MNHNS and SASEGT. CDR3 size: 20 residues. Data came from immunoSEQ multiplex PCR; TCRdb stores just in-frame clones and leaves some out. In the table there are about 250,000 clones, over 80% of which are singletons. This clone has a single count. This clonotype originated in a human donor in a cohort sampled during active COVID-19. The sequenced sample was peripheral blood. This chain connects TRBV6-1 to TRBJ2-3; 10 bases fit TRBD2. CDR3 protein: CASSEAEAGLAAKVADTQYF. CDR3 nucleotides: TGTGCCAGCAGTGAAGCGGAGGCTGGACTAGCGGCGAAAGTGGCAGATACGCAGTATTTT.